One and the same sample provided the 14 T cell receptor beta chains below, sequenced in a study of CD8 T cells in Susac syndrome. Roughly 0.45 to 1 ug RNA was reverse transcribed with random hexamers. TCRdb itself ran the immunoSEQ multiplex PCR reads through MiXCR, one entry per CDR3 protein. The sample gives more than 150,000 distinct CDR3 sequences, more than 90% of which show up once; 0.13% to 0.15% is in the top ten. The specimen sequenced was CD4+ T cells from PBMCs. The origin of the receptors is a human donor in good health.

This chain uses TRBV7-3 with TRBJ2-1; 9 bases align to TRBD1. V lost 1 base, J lost 9 bases, and 10 bases stayed unmatched. Germline CDR1 reads SGHTA; CDR2 reads FQGTGA. The CDR3 extends over 16 amino acids. The CDR3 DNA is TGTGCCAGCAGCTTAATAGGAGGACAGGGACAGGGTGAGCAGTTCTTC. It yields the protein CASSLIGGQGQGEQFF.

The rearrangement uses TRBV12-3 or TRBV12-4 and TRBJ1-2; perhaps TRBD1 as D (5 bases). The CDR3 extends over 13 amino acids. V lost 7 bases and J lost 8, with 17 bases in between. The CDR3 loop is CASTLGQGLGYTF. CDR3 nucleotide sequence: TGTGCCAGCACCCTAGGGCAGGGCCTGGGCTACACCTTC.

The chain employs TRBV9 and TRBJ2-3; D is possibly TRBD1 or TRBD2 (5 bases each). This CDR3 has 16 amino acids. V was pared by 3 bases and J by 1 base, with 15 bases between. Per the germline V gene, CDR1 is SGDLS and CDR2 is YYNGEE. The CDR3 loop is CASSAPGAARTDTQYF. In nucleotides, the CDR3 is TGTGCCAGCAGCGCCCCCGGGGCTGCGCGCACAGATACGCAGTATTTT.

The chain has TRBV20-1 and TRBJ2-3, with 10 bases lining up with TRBD2. Looked up from germline, CDR1 is DFQATT and CDR2 is SNEGSKA (reference sequence). The CDR3 sequence is 15 residues long. J was trimmed by 13 bases and V by 3 bases; bases with no gene match: 16. The CDR3 DNA sequence: TGCAGTGCTAGTTGGACTAGCGGTGGAGGGGGGCGGGAGTATTTT. It yields the protein CSASWTSGGGGREYF.

This rearrangement joins TRBV6-2 or TRBV6-3 to TRBJ2-1; no firm D call. Trimming cost V 8 bases and J 10 bases, with 12 bases left between them. The CDR3 totals 11 residues. Germline V gene data show CDR1 as MNHEY and CDR2 as SVGEGT. CDR3 coding DNA: TGTGCCAGCCAGTCTCATAAGGAGCAGTTCTTC. Translation: CASQSHKEQFF.

V is TRBV7-2 and J is TRBJ2-5; D is possibly TRBD1 (7 bases). This CDR3 spans 15 amino acids. V gave up 5 bases and J gave up 6 bases, with 19 bases separating them. Germline lookup yields CDR1 SGHTA and CDR2 FQGNSA. Written as DNA, the CDR3 is TGTGCCAGCAGCATCGACAGGGTTGGAGGGAAGACCCAGTACTTC. It specifies CASSIDRVGGKTQYF. The full variable domain, its missing parts supplied by reference TRBV7-2 and TRBJ2-5, is GAGVSQSPSNKVTEKGKDVELRCDPISGHTALYWYRQSLGQGLEFLIYFQGNSAPDKSGLPSDRFSAERTGGSVSTLTIQRTQQEDSAVYLCASSIDRVGGKTQYFGPGTRLLVL.

In this sample, this clonotype turned up once. This chain connects TRBV29-1 to TRBJ2-7; 10 bases agree with TRBD1. The CDR3 extends over 14 amino acids. In germline, CDR1 is SQVTM, CDR2 ANQGSEA. V dropped 4 bases and J dropped 5; count of bases not matched to a gene: 8. The CDR3 sequence: CSVGRGQGTHEQYF. The DNA for the CDR3 is TGCAGCGTTGGGAGGGGACAGGGGACACACGAGCAGTACTTC.

This chain links TRBV18 with TRBJ2-7; 9 bases match TRBD1. The CDR3 contains 16 residues. The V and J ends lost 5 bases and 0 bases, in that order; junction bases with no gene match: 8. Germline values: CDR1 KGHSH, CDR2 LQKENI. The CDR3 coding sequence is TGTGCCAGCTCATCCAGGGGGACAGGGAGCTCCTACGAGCAGTACTTC. Amino acid sequence: CASSSRGTGSSYEQYF. Using reference TRBV18 and TRBJ2-7 for the parts outside the CDR3, the full variable domain is NAGVMQNPRHLVRRRGQEARLRCSPMKGHSHVYWYRQLPEEGLKFMVYLQKENIIDESGMPKERFSAEFPKEGPSILRIQQVVRGDSAAYFCASSSRGTGSSYEQYFGPGTRLTVT.

V gene TRBV2 combines with J gene TRBJ2-3; 10 positions match TRBD1. V trimming: 6 bases; J trimming: 1 base; junction bases outside the gene matches: 4. Germline V gene sequence: CDR1 SNHLY, CDR2 FYNNEI. The CDR3 consists of 15 residues. The CDR3 DNA reads as TGTGCCAGCAGCCGGGACAGGGGAGGCACAGATACGCAGTATTTT. It translates to CASSRDRGGTDTQYF.

The chain links TRBV27 to TRBJ2-3, with 8 bases lining up with TRBD2. V shed 0 bases and J 4 bases; nucleotides not matched to a gene: 6. Germline CDR1 and CDR2: MNHEY and SMNVEV (reference sequence). There are 16 residues in the CDR3. The CDR3 loop is CASSLSPGGGPDTQYF. The CDR3 bases are TGTGCCAGCAGTTTATCCCCCGGGGGGGGCCCAGATACGCAGTATTTT.

The rearrangement links TRBV6-1 to TRBJ1-4; 7 bases match TRBD1. The CDR3 spans 15 residues. The V segment lost 7 bases and the J segment 2 bases; nucleotides outside the gene matches: 7. Germline V gene data show CDR1 as MNHNS and CDR2 as SASEGT. The DNA of the CDR3 is TGTGCCAGCACCTGGGGGGGACAGACTAATGAAAAACTGTTTTTT. It translates to CASTWGGQTNEKLFF.

The J gene is TRBJ1-2, the V gene TRBV5-1, with D unresolved. CDR1 is SGHRS and CDR2 is YFSETQ in the germline V gene. CDR3 length equals 14 residues. V dropped 0 bases and J dropped 9 bases, with 15 bases sitting between them. CDR3 nucleotide sequence: TGCGCCAGCAGCTTGGCTTCGGGAGAGTATCGCTACACCTTC. Its translation: CASSLASGEYRYTF.

This sequence joins TRBV20-1 and TRBJ1-2; 8 bases map to TRBD1. CDR1 and CDR2 from the germline V gene are DFQATT and SNEGSKA (reference sequence). CDR3 length: 17 amino acids. Unmatched junction bases numbered 14, after V lost 1 base and J lost 4 bases. This CDR3 is CSARAPQGRGLGYGYTF. The CDR3 DNA reads TGCAGTGCTAGAGCACCTCAGGGCAGGGGGCTTGGCTATGGCTACACCTTC.

The sample holds one count of this clonotype. The chain is built from TRBV20-1 and TRBJ2-3, with 8 nucleotides matching TRBD2. CDR1 is DFQATT, CDR2 SNEGSKA, per germline (reference sequence). The CDR3 has 16 residues. V was clipped by 6 bases and J by 3 bases; unmatched bases: 14. CDR3 nucleotide sequence: TGCAGTGCAAGTACTACGGCGCGGGGGGCTACAGATACGCAGTATTTT. It translates to CSASTTARGATDTQYF.